The sequence of this T cell receptor (beta chain) was determined in a study of T cells in Graves' hyperthyroidism and ophthalmopathy (dated by TCRdb to the late 2010s). Looking at the study overall: Peripheral blood samples were taken at the time of initial diagnosis, prior to any treatment. Whether ophthalmopathy could be predicted prospectively was tested in an independent validation cohort made up of 18 to 20 hyperthyroidism patients plus 17 patients who later progressed to ophthalmopathy. In roughly six Graves' hyperthyroidism patients, the study also compared T-cell repertoires from thyroid tissue with T-cell repertoires from blood. TCR V-J signatures able to tell the groups apart were searched for in a discovery cohort of approximately 95 patients, of whom about 40 had Graves' ophthalmopathy and roughly 57 had stable Graves' hyperthyroidism. Following sampling, methimazole starting at 30 mg daily was given to hyperthyroidism patients, and high-dose intravenous methylprednisolone was given to ophthalmopathy patients. The 75 to 100 discovery patients were randomly divided into training and test sets at a 7:3 ratio. According to the paper, TCR Vbeta CDR3 sequencing was carried out on more than 120 peripheral blood samples, which came from approximately 43 ophthalmopathy, approximately 72 hyperthyroidism and approximately 17 progressor patients.

The TCR beta CDR3 regions were amplified from the RNA transcripts. The first round of RT-PCR for the TCR CDR3 was performed with the HTBI primer set and the Qiagen OneStep RT-PCR kit. Libraries were constructed in a second round of multiplex PCR, after which size selection and purification were performed. Paired-end sequencing of the libraries was performed with 100 bp reads on an Illumina HiSeq2000. The authors' analysis ran thus. SOAPnuke was used to process the raw data, with reads discarded if the reads contained adapters or uncalled bases, had a mean Phred below 15, or lacked an exact constant-primer or identifier match. COPE v1.2.5 was used to merge the high-quality paired reads, and each unique nucleotide sequence was defined as a clonotype. MiTCR v1.1 was used to align clonotypes to the IMGT TRBV, TRBD and TRBJ reference segments. The analysis was restricted to V-J combinations with a frequency above 0.0001, which together covered 99% to 99.2% of the repertoires. The TCS score was defined as the ratio of F50 (clonal expansion) to E x V (chaos), calculated using BLOSUM62-based TCRdist between CDR3 peptides within each V-J. Welch's t-statistics and random forest reduced several hundred V-J features to around 14, which were used in a naive Bayes classifier (R e1071). The raw public reads went through TCRdb reprocessing: fastp at Q25, MiXCR clone calling, in-frame beta chains kept. A single entry per CDR3 protein holds the most common genes and DNA from its merged rows. These V and J calls originate from TCRdb's pipeline instead of the authors' own analysis. The sample yields under 250,000 distinct CDR3 sequences; approximately 23% were counted once. The ten biggest clones cover about a third of the sample.

Ophthalmopathy patients had moderately to severely active disease, Clinical Activity Score of at least 3, NOSPECS grade of at least 4, and duration under 3 months. The study excluded patients with uncontrolled infections, other autoimmune diseases, pregnancy or lactation. Diagnoses were based on clinical symptoms, serum thyroxine and TRAb, thyroid ultrasound and orbital computed tomography. PBMCs were separated from 8 to 10 ml of fresh peripheral blood using Ficoll-Paque density gradient centrifugation. Total RNA was extracted using Trizol reagent, and RNA quality was assessed on an Agilent 2100 Bioanalyzer. CDR1 and CDR2 (MNHEY, SVGEGT) derive from the germline V gene. The cysteine opens and the phenylalanine closes a CDR3 of 16 amino acids. The entry retains the CDR3 DNA only, 48 bases that are in frame from base 1. V lost 6 bases and J lost 2 bases, and the count of bases not matched to a germline gene is 10.

What the work shows at the level of the full study, not this receptor alone: Sample size was not statistically predetermined, and blinding of investigators to group allocation was not performed. Most expanded thyroid clonotypes (frequency above 0.001) were also detected in blood, a finding suggesting that blood repertoires may reflect thyroid immune responses. In cross-validation, a model built on a 13 V-J signature told ophthalmopathy apart from stable hyperthyroidism with approximately 90% sensitivity and around 81% specificity, and in testing the same model reached 80%/75%. During validation, the model predicted progression to ophthalmopathy a median of around six months ahead of onset, with around 71% sensitivity and less than 85% specificity.

This clonotype has a handful of counts. Its recognized antigen is unknown. Base qualities were left out, and no much larger clone turns up one base away. The receptor was derived from a woman aged 40-49 years with Graves' ophthalmopathy. The chain links TRBV6-2 or TRBV6-3 with TRBJ1-5, and 7 junction bases match TRBD1. The sequenced sample consisted of blood. The CDR3 in this case is CASSKTGEWGNQPQHF. The DNA sequence is TGTGCCAGCAGCAAAACAGGGGAGTGGGGCAATCAGCCCCAGCATTTT.